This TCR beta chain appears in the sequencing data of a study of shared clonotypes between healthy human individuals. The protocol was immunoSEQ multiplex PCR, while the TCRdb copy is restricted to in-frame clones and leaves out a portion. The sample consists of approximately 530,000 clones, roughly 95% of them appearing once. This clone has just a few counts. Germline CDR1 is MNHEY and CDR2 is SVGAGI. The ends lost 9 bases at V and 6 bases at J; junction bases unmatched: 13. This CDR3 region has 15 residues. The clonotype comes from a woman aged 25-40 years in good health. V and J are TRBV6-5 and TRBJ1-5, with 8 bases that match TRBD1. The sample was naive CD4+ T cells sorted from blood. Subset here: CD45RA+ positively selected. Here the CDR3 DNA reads TGTGCCAGTTCCCCCCTCGACAGGGGCGCTCAGCCCCAGCATTTT. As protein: CASSPLDRGAQPQHF.